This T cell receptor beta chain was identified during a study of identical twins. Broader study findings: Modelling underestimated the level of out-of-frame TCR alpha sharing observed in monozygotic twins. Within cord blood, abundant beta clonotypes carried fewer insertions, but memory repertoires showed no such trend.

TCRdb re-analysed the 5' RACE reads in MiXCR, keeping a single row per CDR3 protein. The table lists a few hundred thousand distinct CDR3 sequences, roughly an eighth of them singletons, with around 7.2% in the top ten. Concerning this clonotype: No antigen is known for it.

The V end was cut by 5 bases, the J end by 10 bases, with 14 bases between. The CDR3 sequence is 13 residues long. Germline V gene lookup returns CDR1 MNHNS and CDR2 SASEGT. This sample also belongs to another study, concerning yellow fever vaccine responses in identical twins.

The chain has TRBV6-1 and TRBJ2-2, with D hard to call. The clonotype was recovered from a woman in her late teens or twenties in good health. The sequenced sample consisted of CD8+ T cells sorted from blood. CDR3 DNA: TGTGCCAGCAGTAGTCGGCGGCCGGAGGAGCTGTTTTTT. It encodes CASSSRRPEELFF.